Listed here are 23 T cell receptor beta chains from one sample, sequenced in a study of shared clonotypes between healthy human individuals. Measured with immunoSEQ multiplex PCR; TCRdb has only the in-frame clones, and not every one. This repertoire shows around 340,000 clones, roughly 70% found once; its top ten account for under 11%. The specimen was memory CD4+ T cells sorted from blood. Subset denoted: CD45RA-negative fraction. The receptors were gathered from a young man in good health.

Only a few counts were recorded for this clone. The V gene is TRBV9, the J gene TRBJ2-5; 9 bases are a match to TRBD2. The CDR3 is made up of 19 amino acids. V gave up 0 bases and J gave up 5 bases; unmatched junction bases: 17. Germline CDR1 is SGDLS and CDR2 is YYNGEE. CDR3 bases: TGTGCCAGCAGCGTAGGAGCGTTTGGCGGGAGGGCCGTTACGGAGACCCAGTACTTC. It codes for CASSVGAFGGRAVTETQYF.

This clone was seen a handful of times. The V call is TRBV5-4, the J call TRBJ2-1; TRBD2 matches at 7 bases. V shed 2 bases and J 8 bases; nucleotides not matched to a gene: 13. This CDR3 is built from 16 residues. Germline CDR1 and CDR2: SGHNT and YYREEE (reference sequence). The CDR3 bases are TGTGCCAGCAGCTTCGGGGGGAGCCGGTTCTCCTATGAGCAGTTCTTC. Translated, it gives CASSFGGSRFSYEQFF.

The chain couples TRBV6-1 to TRBJ2-3; tentatively, D is TRBD2 (6 bases). CDR1 is MNHNS, CDR2 SASEGT, per germline. V gave up 6 bases and J gave up 0 bases, with 7 bases separating them. This CDR3 is built from 13 residues. CDR3 residues: CASRRDSTDTQYF. CDR3 coding DNA: TGTGCCAGCAGGCGGGACAGCACAGATACGCAGTATTTT.

The chain is built from TRBV18 and TRBJ1-1; 8 nucleotides align to TRBD1. This CDR3 is 16 amino acids long. V gave up 0 bases and J gave up 2 bases; unmatched junction bases: 5. Germline V lookup: CDR1 KGHSH, CDR2 LQKENI. CDR3 residues: CASSPPGTGENTEAFF. CDR3 bases: TGTGCCAGCTCACCACCCGGGACAGGAGAAAACACTGAAGCTTTCTTT.

The V and J genes are TRBV18 and TRBJ1-2; D not resolved. From germline, CDR1 is KGHSH and CDR2 LQKENI. V gave up 5 bases and J gave up 8 bases, with 9 bases separating them. The CDR3 is made up of 11 amino acids. CDR3 residues: CASSDTWGYTF. Written as DNA, the CDR3 is TGTGCCAGCTCAGATACCTGGGGCTACACCTTC. The full variable domain, in which reference TRBV18 and TRBJ1-2 provide the parts outside the CDR3, is NAGVMQNPRHLVRRRGQEARLRCSPMKGHSHVYWYRQLPEEGLKFMVYLQKENIIDESGMPKERFSAEFPKEGPSILRIQQVVRGDSAAYFCASSDTWGYTFGSGTRLTVV.

The rearrangement links TRBV29-1 to TRBJ1-5; 7 bases line up with TRBD1. From germline, CDR1 is SQVTM and CDR2 ANQGSEA. There are 13 residues in the CDR3. Germline trimming cut 4 bases from V and 4 bases from J; bases unmatched to any gene: 4. CDR3 sequence reads: CSVVPGGNQPQHF. The CDR3 DNA reads TGCAGCGTTGTTCCAGGGGGAAATCAGCCCCAGCATTTT.

The chain joins TRBV7-9 to TRBJ2-6, with TRBD2 as a possible D gene (5 bases). V lost 4 bases, J lost 4 bases, and 11 bases lay in between. Germline CDR1 SEHNR, CDR2 FQNEAQ (reference sequence). The CDR3 contains 15 residues. The CDR3 sequence is CASSSPGKGANVLTF. The DNA for the CDR3 is TGTGCCAGCAGCTCCCCGGGAAAGGGGGCCAACGTCCTGACTTTC.

In the case of this clone: The junction differs from germline at one of its ends, possibly a read error. The V call is TRBV11-1, the J call TRBJ2-7, with D tentatively TRBD2 (6 bases). Per germline, CDR1 SGHAT and CDR2 FQDESV (reference sequence). The CDR3 loop spans 15 amino acids. The DNA of the CDR3 is TGTGCCAGCAGCTTAAACCGGGACTCTACCTACGTGCAGTACTTC. As protein: CASSLNRDSTYVQYF.

V usage is TRBV7-9 and J usage is TRBJ2-7, with 8 bases that match TRBD1. V lost 5 bases and J lost 3; bases outside the gene matches: 6. The CDR3 is made up of 14 amino acids. Germline loops: CDR1 SEHNR, CDR2 FQNEAQ (reference sequence). The CDR3 bases are TGTGCCAGCAGCCCACAGGGGGTAGTCTACGAGCAGTACTTC. This sequence encodes CASSPQGVVYEQYF.

The V and J genes are TRBV11-1 and TRBJ2-5, with D perhaps assigned TRBD1 or TRBD2 (5 bases each). V lost 2 bases and J 7 bases, leaving 14 bases between the germline ends. Germline V CDR1 and CDR2: SGHAT, FQDESV (reference sequence). The CDR3 consists of 14 residues. The CDR3 sequence: CASSLLALGGTQYF. CDR3 DNA sequence: TGTGCCAGCAGCTTATTAGCCCTTGGGGGGACCCAGTACTTC.

This chain connects TRBV19 to TRBJ2-2; TRBD2 matches 16 bases. CDR3 length: 17 amino acids. Germline assignment: CDR1 LNHDA and CDR2 SQIVND (reference sequence). The ends lost 6 bases at V and 6 bases at J; junction bases unmatched: 7. As DNA, the CDR3 is TGTGCCAGTAGGGGACTAGCGGGAGGGGCTTTCGCCGGGGAGCTGTTTTTT. It translates to CASRGLAGGAFAGELFF.

The chain has TRBV4-1 and TRBJ2-1; D is ambiguous. The CDR3 totals 15 residues. Trimming cost V 1 base and J 7 bases, with 14 bases left between them. Per germline, CDR1 MGHRA and CDR2 YSYEKL. The CDR3 loop is CASSQVVTRGNEQFF. CDR3 nucleotides: TGCGCCAGCAGCCAAGTAGTGACCCGAGGTAATGAGCAGTTCTTC.

The chain links TRBV5-4 to TRBJ2-7, with 11 bases fitting TRBD2. Germline CDR1 is SGHNT and CDR2 is YYREEE (reference sequence). V was pared by 2 bases and J by 2 bases, with 6 bases of the junction left unmatched. The CDR3 has 16 amino acids. CDR3 coding DNA: TGTGCCAGCAGCTTTCGCGATAGCGGGAGGGCCTACGAGCAGTACTTC. This translates into CASSFRDSGRAYEQYF.

J is TRBJ1-1 and V is TRBV5-4; tentative D call: TRBD1 (5 bases). V dropped 1 base and J dropped 0 bases, with 10 bases sitting between them. The CDR3 has 15 residues. CDR1 and CDR2 (germline): SGHNT, YYREEE (reference sequence). The CDR3 protein is CASSLQGRLNTEAFF. CDR3 in DNA: TGTGCCAGCAGCTTGCAGGGACGGTTGAACACTGAAGCTTTCTTT.

This CDR3 reads CASSGRGHSYRAGNNEQFF. DNA of the CDR3: TGTGCCAGCAGTGGGAGGGGACATTCTTACAGGGCAGGAAACAATGAGCAGTTCTTC. The genes are TRBV6-4 and TRBJ2-1, with D perhaps given as TRBD1 or TRBD2 (6 bases each). CDR1 is MRHNA, CDR2 SNTAGT, per germline. There are 19 residues in the CDR3. V was pared by 4 bases and J by 5 bases, with 27 bases between.

V is TRBV2 and J is TRBJ1-5; no clear D gene. The ends were cut back, 3 bases at V and 6 bases at J, with 3 bases in the middle. The CDR3 runs to 11 residues. The germline CDR1 and CDR2 sequences are SNHLY and FYNNEI. For the CDR3, the DNA is TGTGCCAGCAGTGAGGCTCAGCCCCAGCATTTT. Residues: CASSEAQPQHF.

The chain carries TRBV4-1 and TRBJ2-3; 9 bases agree with TRBD2. The CDR3 contains 20 residues. The germline V gene has CDR1 MGHRA and CDR2 YSYEKL. The J segment lost 1 base and the V segment lost 1 base, leaving 15 bases of the junction unmatched. CDR3 loop: CASSQGLFFRSSGGTDTQYF. The CDR3 DNA sequence: TGCGCCAGCAGCCAAGGCCTTTTTTTCCGGTCTAGCGGGGGCACAGATACGCAGTATTTT.

This chain connects TRBV28 to TRBJ1-5, with a tentative D call TRBD1 (5 bases). The CDR3 sequence is 16 residues long. The V and J ends lost 8 bases and 0 bases respectively, with 17 bases between them. CDR1 and CDR2 from the germline V gene are MDHEN and SYDVKM. The CDR3 DNA reads TGTGCCAGCGCGGACACCATGGGATTTAGCAATCAGCCCCAGCATTTT. It encodes CASADTMGFSNQPQHF.

The V call is TRBV11-2, the J call TRBJ2-1; 9 bases fit TRBD2. The CDR3 contains 19 residues. J lost 0 bases, V lost 3 bases, and 12 bases had no gene match. Germline CDR1 reads SGHAT; CDR2 reads FQNNGV. The CDR3 DNA sequence: TGTGCCAGCAGCTTTTGGGGTAGCGGGAGCTCGAGCTCCTACAATGAGCAGTTCTTC. Residues: CASSFWGSGSSSSYNEQFF.

This clone appeared a single time. The chain has TRBV28 and TRBJ2-4; D possibly uses TRBD1 or TRBD2 (5 bases each). Germline CDR1 reads MDHEN; CDR2 reads SYDVKM. Trimming stripped 4 bases from V and 3 bases from J, with 7 bases between. This CDR3 spans 13 amino acids. CDR3 in amino acids: CASSWDVKNIQYF. CDR3 DNA: TGTGCCAGCAGTTGGGACGTCAAAAACATTCAGTACTTC. Together with reference TRBV28 and TRBJ2-4, the CDR3 gives the full variable domain: DVKVTQSSRYLVKRTGEKVFLECVQDMDHENMFWYRQDPGLGLRLIYFSYDVKMKEKGDIPEGYSVSREKKERFSLILESASTNQTSMYLCASSWDVKNIQYFGAGTRLSVL.

This chain uses TRBV19 with TRBJ2-3; TRBD1 matches at 10 bases. The germline V gene encodes CDR1 LNHDA and CDR2 SQIVND (reference sequence). The CDR3 totals 15 residues. Germline trimming cut 5 bases from V and 5 bases from J; bases unmatched to any gene: 7. The CDR3 protein is CASSQDRGRVDTQYF. CDR3 coding DNA: TGTGCCAGTAGTCAAGACAGGGGGCGCGTAGATACGCAGTATTTT.

V usage is TRBV5-4 and J usage is TRBJ2-1; TRBD2 matches at 11 bases. Germline CDR1 reads SGHNT; CDR2 reads YYREEE (reference sequence). CDR3 length: 15 amino acids. The trim removed 3 bases at V and 4 bases at J, leaving 3 bases unmatched. In DNA, the CDR3 is TGTGCCAGCAGCTGGGGACTAGCGGATTACAATGAGCAGTTCTTC. It yields the protein CASSWGLADYNEQFF.

On this clone itself: The same CDR3 arises from other DNA sequences in this sample as well. The chain combines TRBV18 with TRBJ2-5; TRBD1 matches at 9 bases. The CDR3 contains 15 residues. The junction had 7 bases not matched to a gene; V was cut back by 3 bases and J by 5 bases. Germline CDR1 is KGHSH and CDR2 is LQKENI. CDR3 nucleotide sequence: TGTGCCAGCTCACCCAGGACAGGGGTTGGTGAGACCCAGTACTTC. This encodes CASSPRTGVGETQYF.